This entry lists 14 T cell receptor beta chains sequenced from one sample in a study of blood T cells in healthy people across ages. Alongside a J-beta primer mix, a sample-barcoded 5' primer served in a second PCR lasting roughly 7 to 11 cycles. Via MiXCR, TCRdb re-called the 5' RACE reads, giving one row per CDR3 protein. The table has about 970,000 distinct CDR3 sequences, roughly half seen once. The sample consisted of blood. The receptors here all came from a woman in her fifties or sixties in good health.

This sequence joins TRBV29-1 and TRBJ2-1, with 14 nucleotides matching TRBD2. CDR3 size: 14 residues. Losses at the gene ends were 3 bases for V and 9 bases for J; bases not matched to a gene: 4. Germline CDR1 reads SQVTM; CDR2 reads ANQGSEA. The CDR3: CSVEGGLAGVEQFF. For the CDR3, the DNA is TGCAGCGTTGAGGGGGGACTAGCGGGAGTTGAGCAGTTCTTC.

This clonotype showed up just a few times. The chain joins TRBV20-1 to TRBJ2-4; 8 bases align to TRBD2. The J call may be incorrect, as the DNA end agrees better with TRBJ2-7. This CDR3 region has 15 residues. Germline V gene lookup returns CDR1 DFQATT and CDR2 SNEGSKA (reference sequence). In nucleotides, the CDR3 is TGCAGTGCGCCTCGAAGCGGGAGAATTGTTTACGAGCAGTACTTC. The encoded protein is CSAPRSGRIVYEQYF.

This chain connects TRBV20-1 to TRBJ1-5; the D is unclear. The CDR3 consists of 14 residues. CDR1 is DFQATT, CDR2 SNEGSKA, per germline (reference sequence). Deletions cut 3 bases from V and 1 base from J, with 10 bases between. Here the CDR3 reads CSASPQTSNQPQHF. The CDR3 DNA follows: TGCAGTGCTAGTCCCCAGACGAGCAATCAGCCCCAGCATTTT.

The chain is built from TRBV2 and TRBJ2-1; TRBD2 matches 10 bases. The CDR3 has 14 residues. V was clipped by 6 bases and J by 8 bases; unmatched bases: 7. Germline V lookup: CDR1 SNHLY, CDR2 FYNNEI. CDR3 amino acids: CASRTSGKGYEQFF. CDR3 coding DNA: TGTGCCAGCAGAACTAGCGGGAAGGGCTATGAGCAGTTCTTC.

This chain uses TRBV10-3 with TRBJ2-7; 16 bases line up with TRBD2. Germline CDR1 and CDR2: ENHRY and SYGVKD. The CDR3 is made up of 16 amino acids. The V gene end was trimmed by 7 bases and the J gene end by 5 bases; junction bases not matched to a gene: 8. The CDR3 region has the DNA TGTGCCATCAAAGGGACTAGCGGGAGGGCCAGTGACGAGCAGTACTTC. Translated, it gives CAIKGTSGRASDEQYF.

V gene TRBV29-1 combines with J gene TRBJ2-1; 8 nucleotides match TRBD2. J gave up 2 bases and V 4 bases, and 4 bases lay outside the gene matches. The CDR3 covers 14 residues. CDR1 is SQVTM, CDR2 ANQGSEA, per germline. In DNA form, the CDR3 reads TGCAGCGTTGTACTAGCGGAACCCTACAATGAGCAGTTCTTC. Its translation: CSVVLAEPYNEQFF.

This clonotype was picked up a small number of times. This chain uses TRBV4-3 with TRBJ2-1; 11 bases are shared with TRBD2. The CDR3 spans 21 residues. Germline V gives CDR1 LGHNA, CDR2 YSLEER. Unmatched junction bases numbered 23, after V lost 0 bases and J lost 10 bases. CDR3 in DNA: TGCGCCAGCAGCCAAGATACCCTATCCGCCGAAATAGCGGGAGGGTGGGGGGAGCAGTTCTTC. As protein: CASSQDTLSAEIAGGWGEQFF.

This clonotype has a handful of counts. The chain carries TRBV12-3 or TRBV12-4 and TRBJ1-2; no reliable D call. Trimming shortened V by 1 base and J by 7 bases, and 10 bases separated the two germline ends. The CDR3 contains 13 residues. The CDR3 coding sequence is TGTGCCAGCAGTTTAGGGGCATTCGGTGGCTACACCTTC. Residues: CASSLGAFGGYTF.

The CDR3 protein is CSVVLEGADTQFF. In DNA, the CDR3 is TGCAGCGTTGTGTTAGAGGGAGCAGATACGCAGTTCTTC. The rearrangement joins TRBV29-1 to TRBJ2-1; perhaps TRBD2 as D (5 bases). V dropped 4 bases and J dropped 12 bases, with 19 bases sitting between them. CDR3 length equals 13 residues. The V gene's germline CDR1 is SQVTM and CDR2 ANQGSEA.

The chain combines TRBV7-3 with TRBJ2-2, with 7 bases matching TRBD1. The J segment lost 8 bases and the V segment lost 0 bases, leaving 6 bases of the junction unmatched. The CDR3 runs to 15 residues. Germline V gene lookup returns CDR1 SGHTA and CDR2 FQGTGA. CDR3 in DNA: TGTGCCAGCAGCTTAACCCGACAGGGATCTGGGGAGCTGTTTTTT. Translation: CASSLTRQGSGELFF.

This chain links TRBV27 with TRBJ2-3; no reliable D call. V was pared by 5 bases and J by 2 bases, with 8 bases between. From germline, CDR1 is MNHEY and CDR2 SMNVEV (reference sequence). The CDR3 consists of 13 residues. CDR3 sequence: CASSARNTDTQYF. The CDR3 DNA sequence: TGTGCCAGCAGTGCCAGGAACACAGATACGCAGTATTTT.

As regards this clonotype: One end of the junction does not line up with germline, which may come from a read error. The chain employs TRBV7-2 and TRBJ2-5; possibly TRBD1 or TRBD2 for D (5 bases each). Germline CDR1 and CDR2: SGHTA and FQGNSA. CDR3 size: 14 residues. CDR3 coding DNA: TGTGCCAGCAGCTTAGTGGCACCTGAAGGGACCCTGTACTTC. Its translation is CASSLVAPEGTLYF. Drawing the rest from reference TRBV7-2 and TRBJ2-5, the complete variable domain is GAGVSQSPSNKVTEKGKDVELRCDPISGHTALYWYRQSLGQGLEFLIYFQGNSAPDKSGLPSDRFSAERTGGSVSTLTIQRTQQEDSAVYLCASSLVAPEGTLYFGPGTRLLVL.

The chain joins TRBV10-3 to TRBJ1-2; weak D call: TRBD1 (6 bases). There are 14 residues in the CDR3. V was cut by 6 bases and J by 7 bases, with 18 bases left in between. Germline V gene data show CDR1 as ENHRY and CDR2 as SYGVKD. Written as DNA, the CDR3 is TGTGCCATCAGAAGTGATTGGGACACCCTTGGCTACACCTTC. Its protein is CAIRSDWDTLGYTF.

V gene TRBV11-2 combines with J gene TRBJ2-3; no reliable D call. CDR1 and CDR2 (germline): SGHAT, FQNNGV. The CDR3 length is 15 residues. The germline V and J ends were trimmed by 5 bases and 3 bases, with 15 bases remaining between them. The CDR3 reads CASSRGGVGTDTQYF. CDR3 nucleotides: TGTGCCAGCAGCCGCGGTGGGGTTGGGACAGATACGCAGTATTTT.